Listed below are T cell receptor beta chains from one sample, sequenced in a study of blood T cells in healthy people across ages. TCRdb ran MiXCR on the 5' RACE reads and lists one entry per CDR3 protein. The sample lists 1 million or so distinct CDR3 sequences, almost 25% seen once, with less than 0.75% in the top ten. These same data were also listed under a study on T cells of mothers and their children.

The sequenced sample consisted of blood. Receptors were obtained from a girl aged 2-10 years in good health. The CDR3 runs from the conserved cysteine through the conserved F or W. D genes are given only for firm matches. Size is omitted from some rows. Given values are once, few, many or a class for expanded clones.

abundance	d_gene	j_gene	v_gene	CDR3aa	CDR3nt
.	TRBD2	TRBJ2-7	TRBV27	CASSSGLVSYEQYF	TGTGCCAGCAGTTCCGGACTAGTTTCCTACGAGCAGTACTTC
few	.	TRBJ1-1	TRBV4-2	CASSQGPNAEAFF	TGTGCCAGCAGCCAAGGCCCGAACGCTGAAGCTTTCTTT
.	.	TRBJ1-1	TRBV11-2	CASSLGADLPAFF	TGTGCCAGCAGCCTCGGAGCCGATTTACCAGCTTTCTTT
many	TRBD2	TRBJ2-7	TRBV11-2	CASSPSSGRYEQYF	TGTGCCAGCAGCCCCTCTAGCGGGAGATACGAGCAGTACTTC
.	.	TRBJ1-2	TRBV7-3	CASGQSGYGYTF	TGTGCCAGCGGACAGAGTGGCTATGGCTACACCTTC
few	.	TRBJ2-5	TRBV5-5	CASSRVEPGAKTQYF	TGTGCCAGCAGCCGTGTGGAACCGGGGGCTAAGACCCAGTACTTC
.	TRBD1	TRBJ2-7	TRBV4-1	CASSQFPAGTEGHEQYF	TGCGCCAGCAGCCAATTTCCCGCCGGGACAGAAGGACACGAGCAGTACTTC
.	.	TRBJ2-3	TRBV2	CARYPGAESEATDTQYF	TGTGCCAGATATCCCGGGGCCGAGTCAGAAGCCACAGATACGCAGTATTTT
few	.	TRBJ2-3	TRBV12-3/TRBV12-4	CASSPAETTDTQYF	TGTGCCAGCAGTCCGGCAGAAACCACAGATACGCAGTATTTT
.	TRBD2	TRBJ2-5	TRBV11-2	CASSLWTYSGSSEETQYF	TGTGCCAGCAGCTTGTGGACCTATAGCGGGAGTTCGGAAGAGACCCAGTACTTC
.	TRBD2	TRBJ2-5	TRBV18	CASSPLAGGRQETQYF	TGTGCCAGCTCACCGTTAGCGGGAGGTCGCCAAGAGACCCAGTACTTC
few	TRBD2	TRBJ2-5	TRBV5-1	CASSPGTSSALGEETQYF	TGCGCCAGCAGCCCCGGGACTAGCAGTGCCCTAGGGGAAGAGACCCAGTACTTC
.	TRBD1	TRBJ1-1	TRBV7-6	CASSLKLGQGGNTEAFF	TGTGCCAGCAGCTTAAAGCTGGGACAGGGGGGAAACACTGAAGCTTTCTTT
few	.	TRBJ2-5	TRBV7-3	CASSSSSLETQYF	TGTGCCAGCAGCTCATCTAGCTTGGAGACCCAGTACTTC
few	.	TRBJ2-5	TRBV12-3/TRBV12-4	CASSPWNFGETQYF	TGTGCCAGCAGCCCTTGGAACTTTGGAGAGACCCAGTACTTC
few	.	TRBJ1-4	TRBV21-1	CASSKAVWGGTGLEKLFF	TGTGCCAGCAGCAAAGCCGTCTGGGGCGGGACAGGACTCGAAAAACTGTTTTTT
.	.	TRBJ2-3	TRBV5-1	CASSLGPGVVTDTQYF	TGCGCCAGCAGCTTGGGGCCGGGAGTAGTTACAGATACGCAGTATTTT
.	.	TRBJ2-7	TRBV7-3	CASSPVGGGGEQYF	TGTGCCAGCAGCCCGGTCGGAGGGGGAGGGGAGCAGTACTTC
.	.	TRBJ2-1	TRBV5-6	CASSLLLDLNYNEQFF	TGTGCCAGCAGCCTCTTACTAGACCTCAACTACAATGAGCAGTTCTTC
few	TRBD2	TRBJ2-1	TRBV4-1	CASTGAGPSYNEQFF	TGCGCCAGCACGGGAGCGGGACCCTCCTACAATGAGCAGTTCTTC
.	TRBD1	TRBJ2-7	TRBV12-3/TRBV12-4	CASTFRGQGIHEQYF	TGTGCCAGCACCTTTAGGGGACAGGGGATCCACGAGCAGTACTTC
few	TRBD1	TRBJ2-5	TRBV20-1	CSARTTGTETQYF	TGCAGTGCTAGGACGACAGGGACCGAGACCCAGTACTTC
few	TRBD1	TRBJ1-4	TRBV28	CASSATGFNEKLFF	TGTGCCAGCAGCGCGACAGGGTTTAATGAAAAACTGTTTTTT
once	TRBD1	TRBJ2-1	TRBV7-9	CASSQGVSENEQFF	TGTGCCAGCAGCCAGGGGGTTAGCGAGAACGAGCAGTTCTTC
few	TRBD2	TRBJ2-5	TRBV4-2	CASSQTSGVQETQYF	TGTGCCAGCAGCCAGACTAGCGGGGTCCAAGAGACCCAGTACTTC
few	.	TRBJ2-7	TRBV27	CASRGLTQGLYEQYF	TGTGCCAGCAGAGGTCTCACGCAGGGGTTGTACGAGCAGTACTTC
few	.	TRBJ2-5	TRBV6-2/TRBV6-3	CASSPYGTLQETQYF	TGTGCCAGCAGCCCGTACGGGACCTTACAAGAGACCCAGTACTTC
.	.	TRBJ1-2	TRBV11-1	CASSLAPDENGYTF	TGTGCCAGCAGCTTAGCCCCCGACGAAAATGGCTACACCTTC
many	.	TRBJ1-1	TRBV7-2	CASSFGGPNTEAFF	TGTGCCAGCAGCTTTGGGGGGCCGAACACTGAAGCTTTCTTT
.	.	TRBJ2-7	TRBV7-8	CASSSRPKEVFEQYF	TGTGCCAGCAGCTCGCGCCCCAAAGAGGTTTTCGAGCAGTACTTC
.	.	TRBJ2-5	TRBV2	CASSLKRVGMLQETQYF	TGTGCCAGCAGCCTGAAGCGGGTCGGGATGCTTCAAGAGACCCAGTACTTC
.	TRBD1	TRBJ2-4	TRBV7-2	CASSLLGQAALAKNIQYF	TGTGCCAGCAGCCTCCTCGGACAGGCTGCACTAGCCAAAAACATTCAGTACTTC
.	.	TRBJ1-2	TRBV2	CASSEAGYGYTF	TGTGCCAGCAGTGAAGCGGGCTATGGCTACACCTTC
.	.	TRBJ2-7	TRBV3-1	CASSRELGSEQYF	TGTGCCAGCAGCCGTGAACTAGGTTCAGAGCAGTACTTC
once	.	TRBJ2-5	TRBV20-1	CSAGGRGETQYF	TGCAGTGCTGGAGGTCGTGGGGAGACCCAGTACTTC
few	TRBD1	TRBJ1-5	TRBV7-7	CASSFRLNRGQPQHF	TGTGCTAGCAGCTTCAGGTTGAACAGGGGACAGCCCCAGCATTTT
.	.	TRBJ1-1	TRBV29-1	CSVPEVREAFF	TGCAGCGTTCCTGAGGTTAGAGAAGCTTTCTTT
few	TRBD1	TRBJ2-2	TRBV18	CASSPGEGANVGTGELFF	TGTGCCAGCTCACCCGGCGAGGGGGCCAACGTAGGAACCGGGGAGCTGTTTTTT
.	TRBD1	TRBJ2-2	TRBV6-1	CASTHAGQGNTGELFF	TGTGCCAGCACCCATGCGGGACAGGGTAACACCGGGGAGCTGTTTTTT
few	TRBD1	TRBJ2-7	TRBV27	CASSLSTGTASYEQYF	TGTGCCAGCAGTTTATCCACCGGGACAGCCTCCTACGAGCAGTACTTC
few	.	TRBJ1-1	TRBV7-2	CASRPGSKRNTEAFF	TGTGCCAGCAGGCCAGGGTCTAAGCGGAACACTGAAGCTTTCTTT
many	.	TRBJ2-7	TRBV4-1	CASSQGPGSYEQYF	TGTGCCAGCAGCCAAGGCCCCGGGTCCTACGAGCAGTACTTC
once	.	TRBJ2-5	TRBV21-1	CASVPGTGGEETQYF	TGTGCCAGCGTTCCCGGGACAGGGGGGGAAGAGACCCAGTACTTC